One sample yielded the 5 T cell receptor beta chains listed below, sequenced in a study of T cell changes during pregnancy in multiple sclerosis. TCRdb's copy holds only in-frame clones and misses some; the assay was immunoSEQ multiplex PCR. The table shows 88,000 or so clones, with about 91% occurring only once. The material was peripheral blood, obtained before pregnancy. These receptor sequences come from a female donor with multiple sclerosis, enrolled in a pregnancy study.

In this sample, this clone turned up a few times. The rearrangement joins TRBV2 to TRBJ1-1, with TRBD1 matching over 9 bases. Trimming removed 8 bases from V and 1 base from J; junction bases left unmatched: 2. The CDR3 runs to 13 residues. CDR1 SNHLY and CDR2 FYNNEI come from the germline V gene. CDR3 sequence: CASGGQGNTEAFF. For the CDR3, the DNA is TGTGCCAGCGGGGGACAGGGGAACACTGAAGCTTTCTTT. The whole variable domain, filled in from reference TRBV2 and TRBJ1-1, reads EPEVTQTPSHQVTQMGQEVILRCVPISNHLYFYWYRQILGQKVEFLVSFYNNEISEKSEIFDDQFSVERPDGSNFTLKIRSTKLEDSAMYFCASGGQGNTEAFFGQGTRLTVV.

The chain is built from TRBV7-9 and TRBJ2-1, with TRBD2 matching over 12 bases. Germline loops: CDR1 SEHNR, CDR2 FQNEAQ (reference sequence). CDR3 length: 15 residues. Unmatched junction bases numbered 1, after V lost 2 bases and J lost 5 bases. CDR3 DNA sequence: TGTGCCAGCAGCTTACTAGCGGGAGGGCACAATGAGCAGTTCTTC. Its translation: CASSLLAGGHNEQFF.

The chain is built from TRBV10-3 and TRBJ2-2; 9 bases are shared with TRBD2. This CDR3 spans 19 amino acids. The V gene's germline CDR1 is ENHRY and CDR2 SYGVKD. With V trimmed by 6 bases and J by 2 bases, 16 bases remained unmatched. CDR3 protein: CAISRVQLAGVTNTGELFF. The CDR3 DNA is TGTGCCATCAGCCGGGTCCAACTAGCGGGCGTGACTAACACCGGGGAGCTGTTTTTT.

The chain couples TRBV30 to TRBJ1-5; D remains unclear. Per germline, CDR1 GTSNPN and CDR2 SVGIG (reference sequence). The V end lost 2 bases, the J end lost 2 bases, and 19 bases lay between the germline ends. The CDR3 runs to 17 residues. Written as DNA, the CDR3 is TGTGCCTGGAGTTCAAGGCCCCTAGGAGTGGGCAATCAGCCCCAGCATTTT. This gives the protein CAWSSRPLGVGNQPQHF.

The chain links TRBV5-1 to TRBJ1-1; D is perhaps TRBD1 (6 bases). The CDR3 covers 18 residues. CDR1 and CDR2 (germline): SGHRS, YFSETQ. Trimming pared 1 base from V and 7 bases from J, leaving 26 bases between. As DNA, the CDR3 is TGCGCCAGCAGCTTGAGGGGCACTATCTCGGGGGGCGGAGGTGAAGCTTTCTTT. The encoded protein is CASSLRGTISGGGGEAFF.